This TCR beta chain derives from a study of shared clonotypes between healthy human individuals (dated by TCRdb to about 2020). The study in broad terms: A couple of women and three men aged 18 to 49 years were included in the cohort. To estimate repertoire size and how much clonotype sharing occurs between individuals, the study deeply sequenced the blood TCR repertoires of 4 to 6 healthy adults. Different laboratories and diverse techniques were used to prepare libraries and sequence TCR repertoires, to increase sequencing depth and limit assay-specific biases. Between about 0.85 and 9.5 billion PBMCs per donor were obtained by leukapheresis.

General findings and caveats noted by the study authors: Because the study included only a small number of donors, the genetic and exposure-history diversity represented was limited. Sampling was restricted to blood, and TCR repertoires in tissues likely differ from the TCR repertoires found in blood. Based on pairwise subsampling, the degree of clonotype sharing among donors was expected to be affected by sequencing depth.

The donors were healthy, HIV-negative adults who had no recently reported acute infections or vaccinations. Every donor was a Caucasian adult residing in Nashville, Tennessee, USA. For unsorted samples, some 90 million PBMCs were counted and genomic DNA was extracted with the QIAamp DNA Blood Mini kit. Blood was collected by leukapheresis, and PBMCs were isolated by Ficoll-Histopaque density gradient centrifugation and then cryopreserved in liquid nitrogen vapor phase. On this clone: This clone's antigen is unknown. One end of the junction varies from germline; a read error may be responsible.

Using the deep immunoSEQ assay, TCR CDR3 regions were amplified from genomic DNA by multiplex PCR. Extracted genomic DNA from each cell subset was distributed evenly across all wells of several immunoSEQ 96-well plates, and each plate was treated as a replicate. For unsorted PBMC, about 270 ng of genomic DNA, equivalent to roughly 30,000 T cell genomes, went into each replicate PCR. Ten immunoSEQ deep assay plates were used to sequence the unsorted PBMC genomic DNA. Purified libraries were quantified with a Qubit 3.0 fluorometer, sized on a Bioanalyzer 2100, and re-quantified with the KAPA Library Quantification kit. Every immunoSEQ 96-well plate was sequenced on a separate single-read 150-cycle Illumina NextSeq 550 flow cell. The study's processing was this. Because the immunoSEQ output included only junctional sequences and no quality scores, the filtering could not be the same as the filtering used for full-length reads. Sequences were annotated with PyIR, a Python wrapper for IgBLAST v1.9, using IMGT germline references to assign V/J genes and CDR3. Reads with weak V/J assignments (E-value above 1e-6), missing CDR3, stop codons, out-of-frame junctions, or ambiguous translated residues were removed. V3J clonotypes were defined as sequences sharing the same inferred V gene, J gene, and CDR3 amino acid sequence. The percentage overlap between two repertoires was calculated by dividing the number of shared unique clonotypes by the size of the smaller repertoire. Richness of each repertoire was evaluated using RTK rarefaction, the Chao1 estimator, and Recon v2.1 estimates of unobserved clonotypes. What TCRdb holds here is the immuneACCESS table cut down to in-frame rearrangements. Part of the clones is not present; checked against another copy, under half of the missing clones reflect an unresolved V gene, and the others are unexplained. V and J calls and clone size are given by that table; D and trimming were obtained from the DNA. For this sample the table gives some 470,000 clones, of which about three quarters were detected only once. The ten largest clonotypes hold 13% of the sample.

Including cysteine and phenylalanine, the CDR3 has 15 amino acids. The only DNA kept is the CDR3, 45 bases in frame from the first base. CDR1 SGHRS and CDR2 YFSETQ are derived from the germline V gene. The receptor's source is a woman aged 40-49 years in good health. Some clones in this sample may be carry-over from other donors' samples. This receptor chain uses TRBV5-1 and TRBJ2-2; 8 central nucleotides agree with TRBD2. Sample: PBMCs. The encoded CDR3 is CASSVREAITGELFF. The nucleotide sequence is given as TGCGCCAGCAGCGTGCGGGAGGCGATCACCGGGGAGCTGTTTTTC.